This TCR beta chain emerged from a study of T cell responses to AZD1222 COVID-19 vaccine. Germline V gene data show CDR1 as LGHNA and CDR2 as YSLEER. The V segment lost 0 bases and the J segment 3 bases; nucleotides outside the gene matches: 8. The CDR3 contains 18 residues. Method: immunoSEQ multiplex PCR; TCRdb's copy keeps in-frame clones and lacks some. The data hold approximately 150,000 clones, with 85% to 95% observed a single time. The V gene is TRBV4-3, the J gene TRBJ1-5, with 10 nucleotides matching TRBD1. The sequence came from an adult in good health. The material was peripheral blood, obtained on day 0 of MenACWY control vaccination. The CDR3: CASSQDLRTGGTNQPQHF. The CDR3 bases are TGCGCCAGCAGCCAAGATCTGCGGACAGGGGGAACCAATCAGCCCCAGCATTTT.